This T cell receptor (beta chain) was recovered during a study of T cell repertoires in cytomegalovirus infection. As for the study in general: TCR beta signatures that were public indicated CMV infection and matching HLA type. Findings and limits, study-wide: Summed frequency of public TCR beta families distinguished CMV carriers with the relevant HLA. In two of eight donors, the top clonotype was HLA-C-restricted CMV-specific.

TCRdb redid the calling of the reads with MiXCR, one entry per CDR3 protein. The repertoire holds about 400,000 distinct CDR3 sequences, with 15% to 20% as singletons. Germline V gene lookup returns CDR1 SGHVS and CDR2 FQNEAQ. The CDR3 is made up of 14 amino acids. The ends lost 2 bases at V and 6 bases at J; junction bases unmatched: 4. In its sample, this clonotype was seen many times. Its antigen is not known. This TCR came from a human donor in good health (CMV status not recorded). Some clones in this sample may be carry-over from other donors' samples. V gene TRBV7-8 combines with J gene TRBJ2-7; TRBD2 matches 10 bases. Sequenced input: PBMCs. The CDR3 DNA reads TGTGCCAGCAGCTTACTAGCGGGAGTGTGCGAGCAGTACTTC. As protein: CASSLLAGVCEQYF.